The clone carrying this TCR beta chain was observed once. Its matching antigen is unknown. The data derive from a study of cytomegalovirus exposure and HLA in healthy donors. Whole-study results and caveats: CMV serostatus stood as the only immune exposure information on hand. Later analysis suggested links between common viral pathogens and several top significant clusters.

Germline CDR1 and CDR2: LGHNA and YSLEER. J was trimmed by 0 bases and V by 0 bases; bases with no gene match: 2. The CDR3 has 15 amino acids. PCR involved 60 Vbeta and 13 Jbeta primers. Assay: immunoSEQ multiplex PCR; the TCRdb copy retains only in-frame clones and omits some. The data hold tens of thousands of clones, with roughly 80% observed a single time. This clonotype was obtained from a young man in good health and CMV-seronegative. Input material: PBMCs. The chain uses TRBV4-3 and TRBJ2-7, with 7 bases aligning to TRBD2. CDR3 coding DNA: TGCGCCAGCAGCCAAGATGGCGGGAGCTCCTACGAGCAGTACTTC. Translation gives CASSQDGGSSYEQYF.